The TCR beta chain described here comes from a study of CD8+CD57+ T cells in acquired aplastic anemia. Overall study: Across the sorted CD4+ and CD8+ cells, DNA amounts averaged 3.2 ug.

Germline loops: CDR1 SNHLY, CDR2 FYNNEI. This CDR3 comprises 13 residues. Trimming cost V 6 bases and J 2 bases, with 8 bases left between them. According to the study, genomic DNA was the template for TCR beta VDJ and CDR3 profiling. One entry per CDR3 protein, called by TCRdb with MiXCR from the reads. The sample lists fewer than 200,000 distinct CDR3 sequences, 50% to 75% occurring once. The sample holds many counts of this clonotype. Its antigen is still unknown. Study-level points and caveats: Patients showed no significant difference from controls in CD8+ Simpson's diversity. Patients shared some 30 CD8+ CDR3 sequences with controls.

The specimen was sorted CD4+, CD8+, or CD8+CD57+ T cells (not recorded which) from PBMCs. The genes are TRBV2 and TRBJ2-1, with TRBD1 as a possible D gene (5 bases). This sequence was found in a human donor in good health. As DNA, the CDR3 is TGTGCCAGCAGCGACAGTGCCTACAATGAGCAGTTCTTC. Its protein is CASSDSAYNEQFF.